This record looks at one T cell receptor beta chain sequence and its context. This record comes from a study of blood T cell repertoires in COVID-19. Whole-study context: The United States, Italy and Spain provided the acute and convalescent COVID-19 samples. From T cells, B-cell-depleted T cells, or PBMCs came the material, which was cDNA or gDNA.

Per the original data handling: For nucleated cells, counts were estimated from reference gene primer amplification. Sequenced by immunoSEQ multiplex PCR; TCRdb stores in-frame clones only, minus some. For V, J and clone size, that table is used; D and trimming come from the DNA. The sample consists of 150,000 or so clones, more than 85% of them appearing once. Germline CDR1 is ENHRY and CDR2 is SYGVKD. This CDR3 is 11 amino acids long. With 4 bases removed from V and 3 bases from J, the gap between germline ends came to 3 bases. Sequencing was carried out using peripheral blood. This chain joins TRBV10-3 and TRBJ1-2, with D unresolved. The clonotype was recovered from a man between 60 and 75 years old with COVID-19, enrolled during active disease. DNA of the CDR3: TGTGCCATCAGTGGCGACTATGGCTACACCTTC. As protein: CAISGDYGYTF.